This entry lists 21 T cell receptor beta chains sequenced from one sample in a study of tissue T cells after allogeneic stem cell transplantation. TCRdb's table, derived via immunoSEQ multiplex PCR, lists solely in-frame clones and lacks some. The sample has some 22,000 clones; approximately 69% are singletons. The sample consisted of blood. These receptors came from a female BALB/c mouse in good health. The mouse strain carries the MHC haplotype H2-d.

Comments on this clone: All gene names here are mouse names. The missing CDR3 end, 1 residue past where the read stops, is filled in from the germline J gene. The gene calls are TRBV31 and TRBJ1-4; 9 bases agree with TRBD1. The CDR3 runs 14 residues. Germline-derived CDR1 and CDR2 are GKSSPN and SITVG. The J segment lost 3 bases and the V segment lost 1 base, leaving 0 bases of the junction unmatched. The CDR3 bases that were read are TGTGCCTGGAGTCGACAGGGGGCCAACGAAAGATTATTT. Protein sequence: CAWSRQGANERLF. The CDR3 as a whole reads CAWSRQGANERLFF.

On this clone: Germline and genes: mouse. The CDR3 bases that were read are TGTGGTGCTAGGACAGCAAACTCCGACTACACC. Its translation is CGARTANSDYT. The whole CDR3 region reads CGARTANSDYTF. The chain joins TRBV20 to TRBJ1-2; D gene ambiguous. Read sequence stops 1 residue before the CDR3 end, and the germline J gene provides the missing end. Germline assignment: CDR1 GFQATS and CDR2 STVNSAI. This CDR3 is 12 amino acids long. Trimming left V 2 bases short and J 0 bases short, with 4 bases between.

In the case of this clone: Gene names follow the mouse nomenclature. The sequence runs out 1 residue before the end of the CDR3; the remainder is reconstructed from the germline J gene. V is TRBV20 and J is TRBJ2-2, with unresolved D. Deletions cut 1 base from V and 4 bases from J, with 7 bases between. This CDR3 contains 13 residues. Germline V gene sequence: CDR1 GFQATS, CDR2 STVNSAI. Partial CDR3 DNA: TGTGGTGCTAGGGTGGCGGGCACCGGGCAGCTCTAC. It is translated as CGARVAGTGQLY. The full CDR3 sequence reads CGARVAGTGQLYF. Full variable domain (outside the CDR3, taken from reference TRBV20 and TRBJ2-2): GALVYQYPRRTICKSGTSMRMECQAVGFQATSVAWYRQSPQKTFELIALSTVNSAIKYEQNFTQEKFPISHPNLSFSSMTVLNAYLEDRGLYLCGARVAGTGQLYFGEGSKLTVL.

With respect to this clone: All gene names here are mouse names. CDR3: CASGDRGAEQFF. CDR3 DNA, as far as it was read: TGTGCCAGCGGTGACAGGGGGGCTGAGCAGTTC. The chain recombines TRBV13-2 with TRBJ2-1; 7 bases line up with TRBD1. Sequencing ends 1 residue short of the CDR3 end; the germline J gene provides the rest. The V gene end was trimmed by 2 bases and the J gene end by 7 bases; junction bases not matched to a gene: 0. CDR1 is NNHNN and CDR2 is SYGAGS in the germline V gene (reference sequence). This CDR3 region has 12 residues.

About this clone: Genes and germline come from the mouse. Coverage ceases 1 residue before the CDR3 finishes, and the germline J gene fills in the end. The chain uses TRBV20 and TRBJ1-4; D possibly corresponds to TRBD1 (5 bases). Germline V lookup: CDR1 GFQATS, CDR2 STVNSAI. The CDR3 has 13 amino acids. The V end lost 5 bases, the J end lost 0 bases, and 7 bases lay between the germline ends. CDR3 loop: CGAGAVSNERLFF. Partial CDR3 DNA: TGTGGTGCTGGGGCAGTTTCCAACGAAAGATTATTT.

Notes on this clone: The gene names given are mouse names. The CDR3 protein is CASSGQGQNTLYF. CDR3 DNA, as far as it was read: TGTGCCAGCAGTGGACAGGGGCAAAACACCTTGTAC. The chain uses TRBV13-1 and TRBJ2-4, with TRBD1 matching 8 bases. From the germline J gene comes the end of the CDR3, since the read stops 1 residue before it. Germline V gene data show CDR1 as NSHNY and CDR2 as SYGAGN. The junction had 0 bases not matched to a gene; V was cut back by 3 bases and J by 3 bases. The CDR3 runs to 13 residues.

Comments on this clone: Any gene name here is a mouse gene name. With the read ending 1 residue before the CDR3 end, the germline J gene is used to fill in that end. The chain links TRBV5 to TRBJ1-4; the D is unclear. The CDR3 consists of 15 residues. The V end was cut by 1 base, the J end by 0 bases, with 6 bases between. The germline gives CDR1 LGHNA, CDR2 YNLKQL (reference sequence). The CDR3 region is CASSQGVFSNERLFF. The sequenced part of the CDR3 DNA is TGTGCCAGCAGCCAAGGCGTTTTTTCCAACGAAAGATTATTT.

This clone was detected only once. Genes here carry mouse names. The CDR3 is cut off 1 residue early in the read; its end comes from the germline J gene. The chain links TRBV2 to TRBJ2-5, with D hard to call. The CDR3 contains 13 residues. Trimming removed 1 base at V and 3 bases at J, with 5 bases between. Germline loops: CDR1 LGHNA, CDR2 YSYQKL. This CDR3 reads CASSQAQQDTQYF. Incomplete CDR3 DNA: TGTGCCAGCAGCCAAGCACAACAAGACACCCAGTAC.

There are a few counts of this clone. Germline and genes: mouse. The read ends 1 residue early relative to the CDR3; the germline J gene fills the gap. The chain uses TRBV2 and TRBJ2-1; TRBD1 aligns across 7 bases. The CDR3 covers 15 residues. CDR1 LGHNA and CDR2 YSYQKL come from the germline V gene. V lost 1 base, J lost 5 bases, and 5 bases stayed unmatched. Here the CDR3 reads CASSQAPGQNAEQFF. The DNA read from the CDR3 is TGTGCCAGCAGCCAAGCCCCGGGACAGAATGCTGAGCAGTTC.

Remarks on this clone: Mouse names are used for the genes. The CDR3 end falls 1 residue outside the read, so it is completed with the germline J gene. This chain uses TRBV19 with TRBJ2-5, with 10 bases lining up with TRBD1. The CDR3 runs to 15 residues. The germline gives CDR1 FNHDT, CDR2 SITEND (reference sequence). V shed 0 bases, J shed 4 bases, and the junction held 2 bases outside the gene matches. The chain's CDR3 is CASSIGTGGKDTQYF. The DNA read from the CDR3 is TGTGCCAGCAGTATAGGGACAGGGGGAAAAGACACCCAGTAC.

As for this clone: Gene names are mouse gene names. The CDR3 goes on 1 residue after the read ends, and that part is filled in from the germline J gene. This chain joins TRBV19 and TRBJ2-4; D might be TRBD1 (5 bases). Germline CDR1 reads FNHDT; CDR2 reads SITEND (reference sequence). The V end lost 4 bases, the J end lost 0 bases, and 15 bases lay between the germline ends. The CDR3 is 16 residues long. The CDR3 sequence: CASSGQTKGSQNTLYF. Partial CDR3 DNA: TGTGCCAGCAGTGGACAAACGAAGGGTAGTCAAAACACCTTGTAC.

In the case of this clone: All gene names here are mouse names. The sequenced fragment ends 1 residue before the CDR3 boundary, so the rest is inferred from the germline J gene. This chain uses TRBV13-2 with TRBJ1-5; D possibly corresponds to TRBD1 (5 bases). The CDR3 loop spans 12 amino acids. Germline CDR1 and CDR2: NNHNN and SYGAGS (reference sequence). Trimming took 7 bases from V and 6 from J, leaving 11 bases between them. CDR3 region: CASSAQGQAPLF. The CDR3 bases that were read are TGTGCCAGCAGTGCGCAGGGCCAGGCTCCGCTT.

Remarks on this clone: The gene names given are mouse names. The CDR3 goes on 1 residue after the read ends, and that part is filled in from the germline J gene. The gene calls are TRBV13-2 and TRBJ1-2, with TRBD1 identical over 7 bases. The CDR3 length is 12 residues. The trim removed 4 bases at V and 4 bases at J, leaving 1 base unmatched. Germline lookup yields CDR1 NNHNN and CDR2 SYGAGS (reference sequence). This CDR3 reads CASGRDSSDYTF. CDR3 DNA (partial): TGTGCCAGCGGTCGGGACAGCTCCGACTACACC.

About this clone itself: Genes here carry mouse names. The sequenced fragment ends 1 residue before the CDR3 boundary, so the rest is inferred from the germline J gene. The sample holds other DNA sequences that translate to the same CDR3. The V and J genes are TRBV5 and TRBJ2-5; D is uncertain. The length of the CDR3 is 13 residues. Germline V gene lookup returns CDR1 LGHNA and CDR2 YNLKQL (reference sequence). V lost 4 bases to trimming and J lost 0 bases, with 5 bases between them. This chain's CDR3 is CASSPDNQDTQYF. CDR3 DNA, as far as it was read: TGTGCCAGCAGCCCAGATAACCAAGACACCCAGTAC.

Of note for this clone: Each gene name is a mouse one. The read stops 1 residue short of the end of the CDR3; the missing end is completed from the germline J gene. Other DNA sequences in the same sample also yield this CDR3. The V call is TRBV1, the J call TRBJ2-7; TRBD2 matches 7 bases. The length of the CDR3 is 14 residues. Per germline, CDR1 NSQYPW and CDR2 LRSPGD (reference sequence). Trimming cost V 0 bases and J 1 base; bases outside gene matches: 0. CDR3 DNA, as far as it was read: TGCACCTGCAGTGCAGATGGGGGGTCCTATGAACAGTAC. Its protein is CTCSADGGSYEQY. The entire CDR3 reads CTCSADGGSYEQYF.

With respect to this clone: Mouse germline and gene names are used. The CDR3: CAWSLAGGRSAETLYF. Incomplete CDR3 DNA: TGTGCCTGGAGTCTAGCTGGGGGGCGCAGTGCAGAAACGCTGTAT. The chain recombines TRBV31 with TRBJ2-3; 8 bases align to TRBD2. Read sequence stops 1 residue before the CDR3 end, and the germline J gene provides the missing end. Germline loops: CDR1 GKSSPN, CDR2 SITVG. The CDR3 covers 16 residues. The V gene end was trimmed by 0 bases and the J gene end by 0 bases; junction bases not matched to a gene: 5.

In the case of this clone: The genes and germline here are from mouse. The read falls 1 residue short of the CDR3 end, and the missing part is taken from the germline J gene. The chain couples TRBV12-1 to TRBJ2-7; 7 positions agree with TRBD2. With V trimmed by 0 bases and J by 7 bases, 8 bases remained unmatched. The germline V gene has CDR1 SGHSN and CDR2 HYEKVE. CDR3 length equals 14 residues. The sequenced CDR3 bases are TGTGCCAGCTCTCTCGACGCTGGGGGTCTAGAACAGTAC. It codes for CASSLDAGGLEQY. The full-length CDR3 reads as CASSLDAGGLEQYF.

In the case of this clone: Gene names are mouse gene names. The CDR3 DNA, read in part, is TGTGCCAGCAGCAGGGACAGGGGAGCCCAAGACACCCAGTAC. Its translation: CASSRDRGAQDTQY. The full CDR3 is CASSRDRGAQDTQYF. The J gene is TRBJ2-5, the V gene TRBV5; 10 nucleotides agree with TRBD1. With the read ending 1 residue before the CDR3 end, the germline J gene is used to fill in that end. Germline values: CDR1 LGHNA, CDR2 YNLKQL (reference sequence). The CDR3 has 15 amino acids. V shed 5 bases, J shed 2 bases, and the junction held 4 bases outside the gene matches.

As to this clone: Germline and genes here are mouse. The read finishes 1 residue shy of the CDR3 end, and the germline J gene is used to complete it. The chain has TRBV13-1 and TRBJ2-1; D unresolved. The CDR3 has 12 amino acids. With 1 base removed from V and 2 bases from J, the gap between germline ends came to 1 base. Germline V gene lookup returns CDR1 NSHNY and CDR2 SYGAGN. CDR3 region: CASSDHYAEQFF. The CDR3 DNA, read in part, is TGTGCCAGCAGTGATCACTATGCTGAGCAGTTC.

With regard to this clone: Here the gene names and germline are mouse. The read ends 1 residue before the CDR3 terminus; that terminus is restored from the germline J gene. This chain uses TRBV13-1 with TRBJ2-5; D unclear. The CDR3 sequence is 13 residues long. Per germline, CDR1 NSHNY and CDR2 SYGAGN. V shed 2 bases and J shed 0 bases, with 4 bases lying between them. CDR3 residues: CASSDNNQDTQYF. CDR3 bases read: TGTGCCAGCAGTGACAATAACCAAGACACCCAGTAC.

Worth noting for this clone: Genes and germline are mouse. Coverage ceases 1 residue before the CDR3 finishes, and the germline J gene fills in the end. This chain uses TRBV2 with TRBJ2-5; D is possibly TRBD1 (5 bases). Germline V gene sequence: CDR1 LGHNA, CDR2 YSYQKL. The CDR3 totals 14 residues. Trimming pared 1 base from V and 0 bases from J, leaving 5 bases between. The CDR3 bases that were read are TGTGCCAGCAGCCAAGGGACAAACCAAGACACCCAGTAC. It codes for CASSQGTNQDTQY. The full CDR3 sequence reads CASSQGTNQDTQYF.